This paragraph covers one T cell receptor beta chain sequence. Different DNA sequences within this sample yield the same CDR3. The CDR3 totals 15 residues. Trimming stripped 0 bases from V and 6 bases from J, with 9 bases between. The germline gives CDR1 LGHDT, CDR2 YNNKEL (reference sequence). This specimen comes from a study of blood T cell repertoires in COVID-19. As for the study in general: The analysed material was cDNA or gDNA that came from T cells, B-cell-depleted T cells, or PBMCs.

TCRdb's copy holds only in-frame clones and misses some; the assay was immunoSEQ multiplex PCR. In the table there are fewer than 180,000 clones, about 90% of which are singletons. V and J are TRBV3-1 (or the pseudogene TRBV3-2) and TRBJ1-6; TRBD1 might be the D (6 bases). The TCR originated in a woman aged 55 to 70 with active or convalescent COVID-19. The specimen sequenced was peripheral blood. CDR3 loop: CASSQDRGFNSPLHF. The CDR3 bases are TGTGCCAGCAGCCAAGACAGGGGTTTTAATTCACCCCTCCACTTT.